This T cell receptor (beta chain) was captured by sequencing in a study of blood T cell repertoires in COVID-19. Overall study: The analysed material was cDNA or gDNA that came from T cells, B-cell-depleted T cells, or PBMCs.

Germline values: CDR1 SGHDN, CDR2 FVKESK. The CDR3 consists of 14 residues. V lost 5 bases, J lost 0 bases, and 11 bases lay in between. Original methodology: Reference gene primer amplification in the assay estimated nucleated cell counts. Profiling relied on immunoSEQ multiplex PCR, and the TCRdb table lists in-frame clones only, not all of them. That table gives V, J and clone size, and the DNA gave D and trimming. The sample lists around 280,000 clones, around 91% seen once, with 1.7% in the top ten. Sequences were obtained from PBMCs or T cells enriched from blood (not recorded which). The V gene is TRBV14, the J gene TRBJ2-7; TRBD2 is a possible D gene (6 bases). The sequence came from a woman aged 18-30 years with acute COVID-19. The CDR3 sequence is CASSSGLLSYEQYF. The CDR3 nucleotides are TGTGCCAGCAGCTCCGGACTACTCTCCTACGAGCAGTACTTC.